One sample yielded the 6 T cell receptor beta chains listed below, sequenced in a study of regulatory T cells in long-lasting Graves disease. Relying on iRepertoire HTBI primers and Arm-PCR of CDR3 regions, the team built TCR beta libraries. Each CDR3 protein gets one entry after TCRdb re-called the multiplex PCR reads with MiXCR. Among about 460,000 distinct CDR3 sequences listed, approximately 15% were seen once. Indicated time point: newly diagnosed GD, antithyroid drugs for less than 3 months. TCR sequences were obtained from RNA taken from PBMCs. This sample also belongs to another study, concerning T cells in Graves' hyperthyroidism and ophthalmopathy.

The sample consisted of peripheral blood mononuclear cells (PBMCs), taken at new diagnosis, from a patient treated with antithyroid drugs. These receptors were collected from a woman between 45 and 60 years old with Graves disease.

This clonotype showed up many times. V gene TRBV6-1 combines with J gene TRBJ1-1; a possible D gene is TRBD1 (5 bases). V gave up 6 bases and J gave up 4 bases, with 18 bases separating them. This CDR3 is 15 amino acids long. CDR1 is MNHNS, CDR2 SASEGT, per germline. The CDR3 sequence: CASRLSGGRTTEAFF. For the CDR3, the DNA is TGTGCCAGCAGACTCTCCGGGGGGAGGACCACTGAAGCTTTCTTT.

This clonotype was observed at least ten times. CDR3 loop: CASSPPRRGTDTQYF. The CDR3 DNA follows: TGTGCCAGCAGTCCCCCCCGCAGGGGCACAGATACGCAGTATTTT. The gene calls are TRBV2 and TRBJ2-3, with a possible D match to TRBD1 (5 bases). Between the trimmed V and J ends, which lost 5 bases and 1 base, there was a span of 13 bases. Germline loops: CDR1 SNHLY, CDR2 FYNNEI. This CDR3 is built from 15 residues.

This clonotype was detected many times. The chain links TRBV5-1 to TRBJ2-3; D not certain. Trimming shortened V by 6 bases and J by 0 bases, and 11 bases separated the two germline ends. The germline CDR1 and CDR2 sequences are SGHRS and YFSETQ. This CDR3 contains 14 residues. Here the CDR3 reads CASTLARSTDTQYF. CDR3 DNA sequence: TGCGCCAGCACCCTGGCACGGAGCACAGATACGCAGTATTTT.

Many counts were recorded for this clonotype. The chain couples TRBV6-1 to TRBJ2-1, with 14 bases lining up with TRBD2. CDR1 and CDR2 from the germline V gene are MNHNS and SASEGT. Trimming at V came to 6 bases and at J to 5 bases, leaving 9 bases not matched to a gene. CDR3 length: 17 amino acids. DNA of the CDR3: TGTGCCAGCAGCCAGACTAGCGGGAGGGCCAGCGACAATGAGCAGTTCTTC. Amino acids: CASSQTSGRASDNEQFF.

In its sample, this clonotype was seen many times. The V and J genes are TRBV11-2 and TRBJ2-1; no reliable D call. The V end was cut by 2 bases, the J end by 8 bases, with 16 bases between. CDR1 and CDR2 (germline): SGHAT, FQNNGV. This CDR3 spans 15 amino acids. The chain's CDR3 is CASSLHASSVDEQFF. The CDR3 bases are TGTGCCAGCAGCTTACATGCCTCTAGTGTCGATGAGCAGTTCTTC.

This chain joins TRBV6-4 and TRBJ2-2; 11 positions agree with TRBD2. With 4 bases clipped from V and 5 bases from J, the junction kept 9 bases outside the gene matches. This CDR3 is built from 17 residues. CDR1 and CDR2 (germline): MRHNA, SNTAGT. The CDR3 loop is CASSASILAGGTGELFF. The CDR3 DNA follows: TGTGCCAGCAGTGCCTCAATTCTAGCGGGAGGTACCGGGGAGCTGTTTTTT.